These 22 T cell receptor beta chains were all obtained from the same sample, sequenced in a study of cytomegalovirus exposure and HLA in healthy donors. 13 Jbeta primers and 60 Vbeta primers were used for the PCR. Measured with immunoSEQ multiplex PCR; TCRdb has only the in-frame clones, and not every one. The profile covers over 110,000 clones, with around 80% appearing a single time and over 2.5% taken by the ten largest. Sequencing was performed on PBMCs. All receptors derive from a female donor in good health and CMV-seronegative.

V gene TRBV7-9 combines with J gene TRBJ2-1, with TRBD1 matching over 9 bases. The CDR3 loop spans 15 amino acids. V gave up 5 bases and J gave up 6 bases; unmatched junction bases: 8. CDR1 is SEHNR and CDR2 is FQNEAQ in the germline V gene (reference sequence). This CDR3 reads CASSRTGALGNEQFF. CDR3 coding DNA: TGTGCCAGCAGCCGGACAGGGGCCTTGGGCAATGAGCAGTTCTTC.

This chain connects TRBV27 to TRBJ1-1, with 7 bases identical to TRBD1. The CDR3 is 16 residues long. J gave up 4 bases and V 5 bases, and 13 bases lay outside the gene matches. CDR1 is MNHEY, CDR2 SMNVEV, per germline (reference sequence). Here the CDR3 DNA reads TGTGCCAGCAGTACTCAGGGGGGCAGGAGAACCACTGAAGCTTTCTTT. Translation: CASSTQGGRRTTEAFF.

The gene calls are TRBV5-1 and TRBJ2-3; 9 nucleotides align to TRBD2. V lost 0 bases, J lost 2 bases, and 4 bases stayed unmatched. The CDR3 has 16 amino acids. Germline CDR1 and CDR2: SGHRS and YFSETQ. The CDR3 region has the DNA TGCGCCAGCAGCTTGGAAGGGACTAGCCCCACAGATACGCAGTATTTT. Amino acids: CASSLEGTSPTDTQYF.

The chain joins TRBV7-9 to TRBJ1-3; TRBD1 aligns across 7 bases. J was trimmed by 0 bases and V by 5 bases; bases with no gene match: 4. Germline V gene lookup returns CDR1 SEHNR and CDR2 FQNEAQ (reference sequence). The CDR3 covers 15 residues. The CDR3 protein is CASSEDRLSGNTIYF. CDR3 bases: TGTGCCAGCAGCGAGGACAGGCTCTCTGGAAACACCATATATTTT. Looking up the rest from reference TRBV7-9 and TRBJ1-3 gives the full variable domain: DTGVSQNPRHKITKRGQNVTFRCDPISEHNRLYWYRQTLGQGPEFLTYFQNEAQLEKSRLLSDRFSAERPKGSFSTLEIQRTEQGDSAMYLCASSEDRLSGNTIYFGEGSWLTVV.

The chain is built from TRBV27 and TRBJ1-1, with D uncertain. The V end was cut by 2 bases, the J end by 1 base, with 8 bases between. The CDR3 has 14 amino acids. Germline V gene sequence: CDR1 MNHEY, CDR2 SMNVEV (reference sequence). Written as DNA, the CDR3 is TGTGCCAGCAGTTTACTACCGGGGAACACTGAAGCTTTCTTT. Its translation is CASSLLPGNTEAFF.

The sample holds a few counts of this clone. The chain uses TRBV10-1 and TRBJ1-1; 7 bases are shared with TRBD1. CDR3 length: 15 amino acids. The germline gives CDR1 WNHNN, CDR2 SYGVQD (reference sequence). With V trimmed by 7 bases and J by 0 bases, 8 bases remained unmatched. The DNA for the CDR3 is TGCGCCAGCACCTTGACGGACAGGCTGAACACTGAAGCTTTCTTT. This gives the protein CASTLTDRLNTEAFF.

This sequence joins TRBV28 and TRBJ2-1; 9 bases are a match to TRBD2. The CDR3 sequence is 16 residues long. Germline CDR1 reads MDHEN; CDR2 reads SYDVKM. V was clipped by 3 bases and J by 8 bases; unmatched bases: 11. CDR3 amino acids: CASSFSGRINVDEQFF. As DNA, the CDR3 is TGTGCCAGCAGTTTCAGCGGGAGGATAAACGTTGATGAGCAGTTCTTC.

The table lists this clone with a few counts. This chain uses TRBV5-1 with TRBJ2-5, with TRBD2 as a possible D gene (5 bases). Deletions cut 4 bases from V and 2 bases from J, with 15 bases between. CDR3 length: 15 amino acids. CDR1 and CDR2 from the germline V gene are SGHRS and YFSETQ. The CDR3 DNA is TGCGCCAGCAGCCCCTTAGTCGGGGAACAAGAGACCCAGTACTTC. This gives the protein CASSPLVGEQETQYF.

The V call is TRBV10-3, the J call TRBJ2-7; a weak D match, TRBD1 (7 bases). Germline V gene sequence: CDR1 ENHRY, CDR2 SYGVKD. Trimming took off 10 bases at V and 0 bases at J, with 16 bases between the two ends. The CDR3 has 14 amino acids. CDR3 coding DNA: TGTGCCAGCGGGGACAGACCCCGCTCCTACGAGCAGTACTTC. Translation gives CASGDRPRSYEQYF.

In this sample, this clone turned up a few times. V usage is TRBV5-6 and J usage is TRBJ1-2; D may be TRBD1 (5 bases). The CDR3 covers 14 residues. The V and J ends lost 0 bases and 2 bases respectively, with 8 bases between them. Germline loops: CDR1 SGHDT, CDR2 YYEEEE. CDR3 DNA sequence: TGTGCCAGCAGCTTGGGCAGGGTAAACTATGGCTACACCTTC. Its translation: CASSLGRVNYGYTF.

In this sample, this clone turned up once. The chain links TRBV2 to TRBJ2-7, with 10 positions matching TRBD2. Trimming took 6 bases from V and 6 from J; bases not matched to a gene: 8. The germline CDR1 and CDR2 sequences are SNHLY and FYNNEI. This CDR3 region has 14 residues. The CDR3 sequence is CASRETGLASEQYF. As DNA, the CDR3 is TGTGCCAGCAGGGAAACGGGACTAGCGAGCGAGCAGTACTTC. The full variable domain, its missing parts supplied by reference TRBV2 and TRBJ2-7, is EPEVTQTPSHQVTQMGQEVILRCVPISNHLYFYWYRQILGQKVEFLVSFYNNEISEKSEIFDDQFSVERPDGSNFTLKIRSTKLEDSAMYFCASRETGLASEQYFGPGTRLTVT.

The chain links TRBV27 to TRBJ2-6, with TRBD2 as a possible D gene (6 bases). The CDR3 is 15 residues long. CDR1 MNHEY and CDR2 SMNVEV come from the germline V gene (reference sequence). Trimming pared 2 bases from V and 2 bases from J, leaving 7 bases between. CDR3 in amino acids: CASSLGLPGANVLTF. For the CDR3, the DNA is TGTGCCAGCAGTTTAGGACTACCTGGGGCCAACGTCCTGACTTTC.

The chain couples TRBV5-1 to TRBJ2-2; no clear D. V was pared by 0 bases and J by 2 bases, with 5 bases between. CDR1 and CDR2 (germline): SGHRS, YFSETQ. CDR3 length: 14 residues. The CDR3 reads CASSLAVNTGELFF. The CDR3 bases are TGCGCCAGCAGCTTGGCCGTAAACACCGGGGAGCTGTTTTTT.

This sequence joins TRBV9 and TRBJ2-3; TRBD2 matches 11 bases. V shed 0 bases, J shed 4 bases, and the junction held 13 bases outside the gene matches. The CDR3 is 19 amino acids. CDR1 and CDR2 from the germline V gene are SGDLS and YYNGEE. This chain's CDR3 is CASSVDLAGGLGGADTQYF. In nucleotides, the CDR3 is TGTGCCAGCAGCGTAGACCTAGCGGGGGGCTTGGGAGGGGCAGATACGCAGTATTTT.

The rearrangement uses TRBV30 and TRBJ2-1, with a possible D match to TRBD2 (6 bases). Germline V gene lookup returns CDR1 GTSNPN and CDR2 SVGIG (reference sequence). The length of the CDR3 is 17 residues. Trimming pared 2 bases from V and 0 bases from J, leaving 17 bases between. The chain's CDR3 is CAWSQGPGLASYNEQFF. In nucleotides, the CDR3 is TGTGCCTGGAGTCAGGGACCGGGACTGGCCTCCTACAATGAGCAGTTCTTC.

V and J are TRBV5-1 and TRBJ1-3; D ambiguous. CDR1 SGHRS and CDR2 YFSETQ come from the germline V gene. The CDR3 runs to 15 residues. V gave up 0 bases and J gave up 1 base, with 8 bases separating them. The CDR3: CASSLGQTSGNTIYF. CDR3 nucleotides: TGCGCCAGCAGCTTGGGCCAGACATCTGGAAACACCATATATTTT.

The chain carries TRBV27 and TRBJ1-1; tentatively, D is TRBD1 (6 bases). V was pared by 4 bases and J by 1 base, with 13 bases between. Germline assignment: CDR1 MNHEY and CDR2 SMNVEV (reference sequence). The CDR3 is 15 residues long. The CDR3 loop reads CASSWGGGGNTEAFF. Here the CDR3 DNA reads TGTGCCAGCAGTTGGGGAGGGGGTGGGAACACTGAAGCTTTCTTT.

This rearrangement joins TRBV11-2 to TRBJ1-2, with D unresolved. With 4 bases removed from V and 3 bases from J, the gap between germline ends came to 24 bases. Germline V gene lookup returns CDR1 SGHAT and CDR2 FQNNGV. This CDR3 spans 18 amino acids. CDR3 sequence reads: CASSSLTFGHPGDYGYTF. Written as DNA, the CDR3 is TGTGCCAGCAGCTCCCTTACCTTTGGTCATCCAGGCGACTATGGCTACACCTTC.

This clone was picked up one time. This chain joins TRBV5-1 and TRBJ2-2, with D possibly matching TRBD1 (5 bases). The germline CDR1 and CDR2 sequences are SGHRS and YFSETQ. CDR3 size: 15 residues. Trimming took off 2 bases at V and 2 bases at J, with 10 bases between the two ends. The CDR3 loop reads CASSFAGLNTGELFF. The CDR3 DNA follows: TGCGCCAGCAGCTTTGCAGGGCTAAACACCGGGGAGCTGTTTTTT.

The chain is built from TRBV30 and TRBJ1-6, with D perhaps matching TRBD1 (6 bases). The germline CDR1 and CDR2 sequences are GTSNPN and SVGIG (reference sequence). Trimming removed 0 bases from V and 7 bases from J, with 7 bases in between. The CDR3 has 13 amino acids. The CDR3 DNA is TGTGCCTGGAGTGTAACAGGGAATTCACCCCTCCACTTT. Protein product: CAWSVTGNSPLHF.

CDR3 DNA sequence: TGTGCCAGCCACCGGAGCGTACGCTACGAGCAGTACTTC. Protein sequence: CASHRSVRYEQYF. The chain employs TRBV5-6 and TRBJ2-5; the D is unclear. The J call may be wrong; the DNA end is better matched by TRBJ2-7. Per the germline V gene, CDR1 is SGHDT and CDR2 is YYEEEE. There are 13 residues in the CDR3.

The CDR3 spells CASTRDRDGYTF. CDR3 coding DNA: TGTGCCAGCACCCGGGACAGGGATGGCTACACCTTC. The rearrangement joins TRBV6-1 to TRBJ1-2; 9 nucleotides match TRBD1. From germline, CDR1 is MNHNS and CDR2 SASEGT. Unmatched junction bases numbered 3, after V lost 7 bases and J lost 6 bases. CDR3 length: 12 amino acids.